The clone carrying this TCR beta chain was recorded at least ten times. The length of the CDR3 is 15 residues. Per the germline V gene, CDR1 is SGHRS and CDR2 is YFSETQ. V shed 0 bases and J shed 3 bases, with 13 bases lying between them. In TCRdb, the reads were re-called with MiXCR into one record per CDR3 protein. The table lists 100,000 to 150,000 distinct CDR3 sequences, 7.5% to 9% of them singletons. The source of the sample is a study of T cell repertoires in cytomegalovirus infection. This TCR derives from a human donor in good health (CMV status not recorded). Some clones in this sample may be carry-over from other donors' samples. Sequenced: PBMCs. The J gene is TRBJ2-7, the V gene TRBV5-1, with TRBD2 as a possible D gene (6 bases). In DNA, the CDR3 is TGCGCCAGCAGCTTGGAGGGACTGAGTGTCTACGAGCAGTACTTC. This sequence encodes CASSLEGLSVYEQYF.